These 9 T cell receptor beta chains share one sample of origin, sequenced in a study of blood T cells in healthy people across ages. A second PCR, run for roughly 7 to 12 cycles, used a sample-barcoded 5' primer plus a J-beta primer mix. TCRdb re-called the 5' RACE reads through MiXCR, storing one row per CDR3 protein. The repertoire holds nearly 1 million distinct CDR3 sequences, with roughly 51% as singletons. Sequenced sample: blood. Receptors originate from an older woman in good health.

The J gene is TRBJ2-5, the V gene TRBV7-9, with 10 nucleotides matching TRBD2. The V segment lost 4 bases and the J segment 5 bases; nucleotides outside the gene matches: 4. Germline assignment: CDR1 SEHNR and CDR2 FQNEAQ (reference sequence). CDR3 size: 14 residues. CDR3 sequence (DNA): TGTGCCAGCAGCTCTCTAGCGGGAGAGGAGACCCAGTACTTC. It specifies CASSSLAGEETQYF.

The table lists this clonotype with a few counts. The V and J genes are TRBV11-2 and TRBJ2-7, with 8 bases aligning to TRBD1. Germline lookup yields CDR1 SGHAT and CDR2 FQNNGV. Trimming took 10 bases from V and 3 from J; bases not matched to a gene: 11. The CDR3 has 14 amino acids. The CDR3 nucleotides read TGTGCCACCAGGCCCCCCGGACAGGGCTACGAGCAGTACTTC. It yields the protein CATRPPGQGYEQYF.

This clonotype appeared a single time. This rearrangement joins TRBV29-1 to TRBJ2-1; 8 positions match TRBD1. V shed 6 bases, J shed 0 bases, and the junction held 10 bases outside the gene matches. Germline CDR1 SQVTM, CDR2 ANQGSEA. This CDR3 is 16 amino acids long. For the CDR3, the DNA is TGCAGCGTGGAGCCGGGACAGGTGAACTCCTACAATGAGCAGTTCTTC. Translation gives CSVEPGQVNSYNEQFF.

The sample holds a few counts of this clonotype. The gene calls are TRBV15 and TRBJ2-4; TRBD2 aligns across 11 bases. V was clipped by 2 bases and J by 1 base; unmatched bases: 25. This CDR3 is built from 24 residues. In germline, CDR1 is LNHNV, CDR2 YYDKDF (reference sequence). The CDR3 bases are TGTGCCACCAGCAGATTTATGACAGGGGAATGGACTAGCGGGCTACAATCTGCCAAAAACATTCAGTACTTC. Protein: CATSRFMTGEWTSGLQSAKNIQYF.

This chain links TRBV28 with TRBJ2-7; 9 positions agree with TRBD2. Germline V CDR1 and CDR2: MDHEN, SYDVKM. The CDR3 loop spans 18 amino acids. Losses at the gene ends were 1 base for V and 1 base for J; bases not matched to a gene: 11. This CDR3 is CASSLFGTSRKISYEQYF. The CDR3 nucleotides read TGTGCCAGCAGTTTATTCGGGACTAGCAGGAAGATTTCCTACGAGCAGTACTTC.

This clonotype was observed a handful of times. V usage is TRBV9 and J usage is TRBJ2-3, with TRBD2 matching 11 bases. V dropped 1 base and J dropped 5; count of bases not matched to a gene: 3. This CDR3 has 15 residues. Germline loops: CDR1 SGDLS, CDR2 YYNGEE. DNA of the CDR3: TGTGCCAGCAGCGTATTCGGACTAGCGGGAGATACGCAGTATTTT. Translated: CASSVFGLAGDTQYF.

This clonotype was counted between two and nine times. The chain has TRBV27 and TRBJ2-1; 12 bases align to TRBD2. The CDR3 has 19 amino acids. The germline V gene has CDR1 MNHEY and CDR2 SMNVEV (reference sequence). J lost 1 base, V lost 1 base, and 8 bases had no gene match. The CDR3 DNA reads as TGTGCCAGCAGTTTATTTGTGACTAGCGGGAGATTGTCCTACAATGAGCAGTTCTTC. Residues: CASSLFVTSGRLSYNEQFF.

The genes are TRBV20-1 and TRBJ2-5; 11 positions agree with TRBD2. Trimming removed 2 bases from V and 5 bases from J; junction bases left unmatched: 7. The CDR3 length is 15 residues. CDR1 and CDR2 (germline): DFQATT, SNEGSKA (reference sequence). CDR3 residues: CSARSTSGSGETQYF. CDR3 DNA: TGCAGTGCTAGAAGTACTAGCGGGAGTGGTGAGACCCAGTACTTC.

CDR3 coding DNA: TGCAGCGTGCAACAGGGGGACTATAATTCACCCCTCCACTTT. As protein: CSVQQGDYNSPLHF. The J gene is TRBJ1-6, the V gene TRBV29-1; 8 nucleotides match TRBD1. Germline assignment: CDR1 SQVTM and CDR2 ANQGSEA. This CDR3 contains 14 residues. The V segment lost 6 bases and the J segment 3 bases; nucleotides outside the gene matches: 4. The whole variable domain, filled in from reference TRBV29-1 and TRBJ1-6, reads SAVISQKPSRDICQRGTSLTIQCQVDSQVTMMFWYRQQPGQSLTLIATANQGSEATYESGFVIDKFPISRPNLTFSTLTVSNMSPEDSSIYLCSVQQGDYNSPLHFGNGTRLTVT.